The subject of this entry is one T cell receptor (beta chain). The record originates from a study of blood T cells in healthy people across ages. A second about 7 to 11 cycle PCR used barcoded and J-beta primers. TCRdb itself ran the 5' RACE reads through MiXCR, one entry per CDR3 protein. Of about 640,000 distinct CDR3 sequences detected, around three fifths appear once; the ten largest clones hold over 30%. V was cut by 2 bases and J by 6 bases, with 16 bases left in between. Germline loops: CDR1 MNHEY, CDR2 SVGEGT. The CDR3 is 15 residues long. The sample comprised blood. This TCR came from a man in his fifties or sixties in good health. This chain connects TRBV6-2 or TRBV6-3 to TRBJ1-2; D not resolved. This CDR3 reads CASSYPEREVDGYTF. The CDR3 nucleotides read TGTGCCAGCAGTTACCCCGAGAGGGAAGTGGATGGCTACACCTTC.